Listed here is a single T cell receptor (beta chain). The target antigen is unknown. These data originate in a study of CD8 T cells in ankylosing spondylitis. Study-level points and caveats: Disease-linked clones reportedly concentrated significantly in matched ankylosing spondylitis synovial fluid. Characteristic, it appeared, of ankylosing spondylitis blood was a TCR beta motif of about eight highly homologous variants. There were earlier reports of some motif variants in reactive arthritis synovial fluid and blood. Researchers report that disease-linked clones proved CD8+ and relatively rare in peripheral blood.

Preparation of TCR beta libraries was done by quantitative 5'-RACE with molecular barcodes. TCRdb re-called the 5' RACE reads through MiXCR, storing one row per CDR3 protein. The sample lists 750,000 to 850,000 distinct CDR3 sequences; approximately 12% were seen once. The ends lost 2 bases at V and 4 bases at J; junction bases unmatched: 11. The CDR3 totals 18 residues. Germline lookup yields CDR1 SGHAT and CDR2 FQDESV (reference sequence). The rearrangement joins TRBV11-1 to TRBJ2-3; TRBD2 aligns across 11 bases. This TCR derives from a male donor with ankylosing spondylitis. The specimen sequenced was blood, either unsorted or a sorted T cell fraction (not recorded which). The CDR3 reads CASSLNILAGAVADTQYF. The CDR3 DNA reads TGTGCCAGCAGCTTAAATATACTAGCGGGAGCTGTGGCAGATACGCAGTATTTT.